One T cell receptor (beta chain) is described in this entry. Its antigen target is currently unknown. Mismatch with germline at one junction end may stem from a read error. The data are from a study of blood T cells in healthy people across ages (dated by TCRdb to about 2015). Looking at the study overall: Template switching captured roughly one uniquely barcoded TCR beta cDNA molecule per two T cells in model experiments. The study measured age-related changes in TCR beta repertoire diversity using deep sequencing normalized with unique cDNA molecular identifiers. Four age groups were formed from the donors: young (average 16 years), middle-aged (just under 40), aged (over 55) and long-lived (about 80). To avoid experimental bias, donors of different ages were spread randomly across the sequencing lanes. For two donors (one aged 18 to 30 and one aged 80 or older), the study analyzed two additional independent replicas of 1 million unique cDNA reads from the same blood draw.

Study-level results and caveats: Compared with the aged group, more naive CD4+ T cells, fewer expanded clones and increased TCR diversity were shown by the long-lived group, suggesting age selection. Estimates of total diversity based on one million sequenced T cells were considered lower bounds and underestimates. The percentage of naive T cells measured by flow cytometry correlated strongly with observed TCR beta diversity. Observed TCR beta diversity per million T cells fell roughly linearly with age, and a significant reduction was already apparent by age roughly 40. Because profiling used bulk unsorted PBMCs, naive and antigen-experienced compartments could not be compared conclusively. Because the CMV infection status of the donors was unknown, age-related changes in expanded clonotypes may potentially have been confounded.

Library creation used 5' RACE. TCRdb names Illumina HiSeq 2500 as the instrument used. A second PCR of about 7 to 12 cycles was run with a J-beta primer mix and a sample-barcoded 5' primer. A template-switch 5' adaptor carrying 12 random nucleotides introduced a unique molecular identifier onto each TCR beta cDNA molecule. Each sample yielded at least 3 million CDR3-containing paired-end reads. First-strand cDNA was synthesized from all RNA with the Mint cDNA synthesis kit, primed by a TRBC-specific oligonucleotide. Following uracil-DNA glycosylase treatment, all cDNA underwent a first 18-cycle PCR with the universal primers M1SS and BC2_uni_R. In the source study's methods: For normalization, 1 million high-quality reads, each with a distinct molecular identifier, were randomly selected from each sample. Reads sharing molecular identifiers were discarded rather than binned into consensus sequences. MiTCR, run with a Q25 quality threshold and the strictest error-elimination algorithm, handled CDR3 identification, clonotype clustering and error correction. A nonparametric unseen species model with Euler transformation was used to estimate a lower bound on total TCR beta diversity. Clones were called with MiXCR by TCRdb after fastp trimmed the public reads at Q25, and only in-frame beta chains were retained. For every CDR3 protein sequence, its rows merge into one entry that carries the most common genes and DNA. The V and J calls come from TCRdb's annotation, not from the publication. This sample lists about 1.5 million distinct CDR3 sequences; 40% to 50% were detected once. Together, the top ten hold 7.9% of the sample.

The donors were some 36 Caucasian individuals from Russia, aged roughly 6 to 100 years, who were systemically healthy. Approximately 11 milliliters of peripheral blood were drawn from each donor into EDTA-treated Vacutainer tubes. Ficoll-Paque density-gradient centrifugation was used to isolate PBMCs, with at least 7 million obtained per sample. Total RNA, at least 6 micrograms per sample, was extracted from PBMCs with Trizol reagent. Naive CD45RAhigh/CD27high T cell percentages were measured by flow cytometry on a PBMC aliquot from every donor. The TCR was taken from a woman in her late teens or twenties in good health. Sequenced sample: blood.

The CDR3 loop reads CASSLRVGYQETQYF. The sequence in DNA is TGTGCTAGCAGCTTGAGAGTCGGGTACCAAGAGACCCAGTACTTC. The chain is made from TRBV7-7 and TRBJ2-5; the D gene identity is not certain. The CDR3 goes from the cysteine to the phenylalanine over 15 residues. CDR3 DNA is the only sequence kept; it has 45 bases, read in frame from the first base. For CDR1 and CDR2, the germline V gene (reference sequence) lists SSHAT and FNYEAQ.